This T cell receptor (beta chain) is drawn from a study of radiotherapy plus CTLA-4 blockade in lung cancer. TCRdb's table, derived via immunoSEQ multiplex PCR, lists solely in-frame clones and lacks some. The sample records 53,000 or so clones, 65% to 90% being singletons. The CDR3 consists of 16 residues. V dropped 4 bases and J dropped 4; count of bases not matched to a gene: 6. CDR1 SGDLS and CDR2 YYNGEE come from the germline V gene. V and J are TRBV9 and TRBJ2-3, with 13 nucleotides matching TRBD2. The sequences come from peripheral blood, collected from a patient treated with radiotherapy plus ipilimumab. The sequence came from a human donor with non-small cell lung cancer that progressed on radiotherapy plus ipilimumab. Some clones in this sample may be carry-over from other donors' samples. CDR3 coding DNA: TGTGCCAGCAGCTCGGGACTAGCGGGAAGTCCAGATACGCAGTATTTT. Protein sequence: CASSSGLAGSPDTQYF.